The rows below give T cell receptor beta chains drawn from one sample of a study of blood T cell repertoires in COVID-19. Measured with immunoSEQ multiplex PCR; TCRdb has only the in-frame clones, and not every one. This repertoire shows 150,000 or so clones, around 87% found once; its top ten account for less than 8%. The specimen sequenced was PBMCs or T cells enriched from blood (not recorded which). These receptors were obtained from a woman aged 50 to 60 who had recovered from COVID-19. Both conserved end residues are part of each CDR3. D genes are given only for firm matches. Expanded clones get a size class; other rows say once, few or many, or leave the size out.

d_call	j_call	clone_size	v_call	cdr3_nt	cdr3_aa
TRBD2	TRBJ2-1	-	TRBV6-4	TGTGCCAGCAGTGACTACGGGGGGGCCAGGGATGAGCAGTTCTTC	CASSDYGGARDEQFF
-	TRBJ1-5	-	TRBV5-6	TGTGCCAGCAGCTTGGTACAGGCAGCGAATCAGCCCCAGCATTTT	CASSLVQAANQPQHF
-	TRBJ2-5	-	TRBV7-8	TGTGCCAGCCCCCTTAAAGAGACCCAGTACTTC	CASPLKETQYF
TRBD1	TRBJ1-1	once	TRBV7-3	TGTGCCAGCAGCTTATCCCCGGGACAGGGGAACACTGAAGCTTTCTTT	CASSLSPGQGNTEAFF
TRBD1	TRBJ2-1	-	TRBV19	TGTGCCAGTAGTATGTTGGGGACAGGGGTCAATGAGCAGTTCTTC	CASSMLGTGVNEQFF
TRBD2	TRBJ2-7	-	TRBV6-2/TRBV6-3	TGTGCCAGCAGTTACTCGTCGAGTCTCCTAGCGGGGGGGCTATCGCCCTACGAGCAGTACTTC	CASSYSSSLLAGGLSPYEQYF
TRBD1	TRBJ2-7	-	TRBV4-3	TGCGCCAGCAGGAGGGACAGGGGTTTAGGTGAGCAGTACTTC	CASRRDRGLGEQYF
TRBD2	TRBJ2-5	-	TRBV11-3	TGTGCCAGCAGCTTAAAACTAGCGGGGGCAAAAGAGACCCAGTACTTC	CASSLKLAGAKETQYF
-	TRBJ2-7	-	TRBV9	TGTGCCAGCAGCGTAACCGGCCAGGCCTACGAGCAGTACTTC	CASSVTGQAYEQYF
-	TRBJ1-1	-	TRBV2	TGTGCCACTCTCCCCCAGGGAAGTTTCGAAGCTTTCTTT	CATLPQGSFEAFF
-	TRBJ1-2	-	TRBV2	TGTGCCAGCAGTGAGGCGCAGGACTATGGCTACACCTTC	CASSEAQDYGYTF
-	TRBJ1-4	-	TRBV25-1	TGTGCCAGCAGTGAATTAGGGGCCGAAAGGGCTAATGAAAAACTGTTTTTT	CASSELGAERANEKLFF
-	TRBJ1-4	-	TRBV18	TGTGCCAGCTCACCAAGGGGGGAAAAACTGTTTTTT	CASSPRGEKLFF
-	TRBJ1-2	-	TRBV5-5	TGTGCCAGCACGTCGGTGGGGCTGGGTCAGGGGCACTACACCTTC	CASTSVGLGQGHYTF
-	TRBJ1-4	once	TRBV28	TGTGCCAGCAGCCTGGAGGAAAAACTGTTTTTT	CASSLEEKLFF
-	TRBJ1-3	-	TRBV5-6	TGTGCCAGCAGCTTGCCAGGGGCTTCCTCTGGAAACACCATATATTTT	CASSLPGASSGNTIYF
-	TRBJ1-5	-	TRBV2	TGTGCCAGCAGTGCCGACAGATTGCCAAATCAGCCCCAGCATTTT	CASSADRLPNQPQHF
TRBD1	TRBJ1-1	-	TRBV3-1/TRBV3-2	TGTGCCAGCAGCGACGGGGACAGCTACACTGAAGCTTTCTTT	CASSDGDSYTEAFF
-	TRBJ1-4	-	TRBV7-8	TGTGCCAGCAGCTCTACAGCGGCGAATGAAAAACTGTTTTTT	CASSSTAANEKLFF
TRBD1	TRBJ1-2	-	TRBV6-5	TGTGCCACATCACAGGGGGACGTCTACTATGGCTACACCTTC	CATSQGDVYYGYTF
-	TRBJ2-1	-	TRBV23-1	TGCGCCAGTCACGTCGGGAATGAGCAGTTCTTC	CASHVGNEQFF
TRBD1	TRBJ1-2	-	TRBV6-2/TRBV6-3	TGTGCCAGCAGTTACCGCCTTGGGACAGGGAATCGTTTTGGCTACACCTTC	CASSYRLGTGNRFGYTF
-	TRBJ1-1	-	TRBV7-8	TGTGCCAGCAGCGGCACCCGTGAAGCTTTCTTT	CASSGTREAFF
TRBD1	TRBJ2-1	-	TRBV15	TGTGCCACCAGCAGGTTCCCCGGACAGGGGATCACATATGAGCAGTTCTTC	CATSRFPGQGITYEQFF
TRBD1	TRBJ1-1	-	TRBV5-1	TGCGCCAGCCGCAGGGGGAGCACTGAAGCTTTCTTT	CASRRGSTEAFF
TRBD1	TRBJ1-1	-	TRBV11-1	TGTGCCAGCAGTAGGGACAGAATGAACACTGAAGCTTTCTTT	CASSRDRMNTEAFF
TRBD1	TRBJ2-2	-	TRBV5-1	TGCGCCACCTCGACCGGGACAGGGGGAACCGGGGAGCTGTTTTTT	CATSTGTGGTGELFF